This T cell receptor beta chain was captured by sequencing in a study of T cell responses to AZD1222 COVID-19 vaccine. Findings of the study overall: Baseline antibody screening turned up just a handful of seropositive AZD1222 recipients. Females outnumbered males among donors, who were mostly white British; clonal diversity was possibly underestimated. CD4 TCRs linked to vaccination spanned spike, dominating at 160-218 and 743-854.

Trimming removed 8 bases from V and 7 bases from J, with 15 bases in between. The CDR3 is 13 amino acids. The germline V gene encodes CDR1 LNHDA and CDR2 SQIVND (reference sequence). Sequencing used immunoSEQ multiplex PCR; TCRdb keeps in-frame clones, though not all of them. Here the sample spans some 110,000 clones, around 89% being singletons. Second-dose timings of about 4 or about 12 weeks were pooled. Comment on this clone: Its antigen is still unknown.

This sequence joins TRBV19 and TRBJ1-5; D is undetermined. The material sequenced was peripheral blood, taken 28 days after the second AZD1222 dose. The sequence was obtained from an adult who received the AZD1222 COVID-19 vaccine. CDR3 coding DNA: TGTGCCAGTGTCCCGGCCCAAGGACAGCCCCAGCATTTT. It specifies CASVPAQGQPQHF. Full variable domain (remainder filled in from reference TRBV19 and TRBJ1-5): DGGITQSPKYLFRKEGQNVTLSCEQNLNHDAMYWYRQDPGQGLRLIYYSQIVNDFQKGDIAEGYSVSREKKESFPLTVTSAQKNPTAFYLCASVPAQGQPQHFGDGTRLSIL.